This entry describes one T cell receptor beta chain. The data originate from a study of T-cell reconstitution after alpha-beta-depleted transplantation in children. Trimming removed 0 bases at V and 3 bases at J, with 17 bases between. The CDR3 length is 17 residues. Germline values: CDR1 LNHNV, CDR2 YYDKDF (reference sequence). Unique molecular identifiers were incorporated into the prepared TCRbeta library. TCRdb used MiXCR to reprocess the PCR reads, holding one entry per CDR3 protein. The sample contains 490,000 or so distinct CDR3 sequences, approximately 12% of which appear only once. The TCR originated in a human donor who donated a stem cell graft to a child with combined immunodeficiency. The sequencing here drew on PBMCs from the stem cell graft donor, taken from the stem cell graft. The chain has TRBV15 and TRBJ2-5; D might be TRBD2 (6 bases). Written as DNA, the CDR3 is TGTGCCACCAGCAGAGATCGGTGGGGACTGTCAAAAGAGACCCAGTACTTC. Translation: CATSRDRWGLSKETQYF.